Below, one T cell receptor (beta chain) is given with its context. Its antigen is currently unknown. The data were taken from a study of T cells after yellow fever vaccination. Findings of the study overall: Post-booster repertoires contained most primary-vaccination clones again (almost 97% CD4, less than 90% CD8).

Conversion of TCR transcripts into cDNA relied on 5'RACE template switching, which added a universal primer site and UMIs. TCRdb ran MiXCR on the 5' RACE reads and lists one entry per CDR3 protein. Of around 310,000 distinct CDR3 sequences listed, about 4.5% are singletons. With V trimmed by 6 bases and J by 2 bases, 7 bases remained unmatched. Germline lookup yields CDR1 KGHSH and CDR2 LQKENI. CDR3 length equals 16 residues. This material consisted of PBMCs, taken 15 days after the yellow fever booster vaccination. The chain couples TRBV18 to TRBJ1-5, with TRBD1 matching over 10 bases. The sequence was obtained from a man aged 18-30 years who received the YFV17D yellow fever vaccine. CDR3 loop: CASSHGTGAGNQPQHF. CDR3 nucleotide sequence: TGTGCCAGCTCCCACGGGACAGGGGCGGGCAATCAGCCCCAGCATTTT.